Each of the 32 T cell receptor beta chains below was sequenced from the same sample in a study of Ad26.COV2.S vaccination and SARS-CoV-2 variants. Treatment specified: over 15 received Ad26.COV2.S at low or high dose, single or two shots; about 5 received placebo; per-sample allocation not given. Day 63 after the first vaccine or placebo injection was the time point for sampling. Sequencing was performed with immunoSEQ multiplex PCR; in TCRdb, only in-frame clones are kept and a portion is missing. This table holds some 640,000 clones, more than 80% found once. The sequences come from peripheral blood, collected in a trial of Ad26.COV2.S vaccine versus placebo. The receptors derive from a person aged 18 to 59 who received the Ad26.COV2.S COVID-19 vaccine or a placebo.

CDR3 amino acids: CASSPTFDRNTEAFF. The CDR3, as DNA: TGTGCCAGCAGTCCCACTTTTGACAGGAACACTGAAGCTTTCTTT. The genes are TRBV4-2 and TRBJ1-1; D perhaps matches TRBD1 (5 bases). The germline gives CDR1 LGHNA, CDR2 YNFKEQ. The CDR3 has 15 residues. Trimming stripped 6 bases from V and 1 base from J, with 15 bases between.

The chain's CDR3 is CASSLFVVQNTGELFF. DNA of the CDR3: TGTGCCAGCAGCTTATTTGTTGTACAAAACACCGGGGAGCTGTTTTTT. The rearrangement uses TRBV7-3 and TRBJ2-2, with no clear D. V was trimmed by 2 bases and J by 2 bases, leaving 12 bases between them. From germline, CDR1 is SGHTA and CDR2 FQGTGA. The CDR3 is 16 residues long.

The chain is built from TRBV4-2 and TRBJ1-3, with a weak D call TRBD1 (6 bases). Trimming cost V 0 bases and J 4 bases, with 16 bases left between them. The germline V gene has CDR1 LGHNA and CDR2 YNFKEQ. The CDR3 has 17 residues. The CDR3 DNA reads TGTGCCAGCAGCCAAGAACGGGACACCACCACGGGAAACACCATATATTTT. This codes for CASSQERDTTTGNTIYF.

The rearrangement links TRBV10-3 to TRBJ2-7; 8 bases fit TRBD2. The junction had 7 bases not matched to a gene; V was cut back by 7 bases and J by 2 bases. Per the germline V gene, CDR1 is ENHRY and CDR2 is SYGVKD. This CDR3 contains 14 residues. In DNA form, the CDR3 reads TGTGCCATCACTCAGCGGGAGTCCACCTACGAGCAGTACTTC. The encoded protein is CAITQRESTYEQYF.

CDR3 DNA: TGTGCCAGCAGCTCTCGACAGGAATACACAGATACGCAGTATTTT. Its protein product is CASSSRQEYTDTQYF. The rearrangement joins TRBV9 to TRBJ2-3, with D possibly being TRBD1 (6 bases). This CDR3 has 15 residues. Germline CDR1 reads SGDLS; CDR2 reads YYNGEE. The ends were cut back, 4 bases at V and 2 bases at J, with 14 bases in the middle.

This rearrangement joins TRBV14 to TRBJ1-2; tentative D call: TRBD1 (5 bases). CDR1 and CDR2 (germline): SGHDN, FVKESK. The germline V and J ends were trimmed by 0 bases and 2 bases, with 7 bases remaining between them. The CDR3 length is 14 residues. CDR3 protein: CASSQDRGNYGYTF. The CDR3 region has the DNA TGTGCCAGCAGCCAAGATCGGGGGAACTATGGCTACACCTTC.

The chain combines TRBV5-4 with TRBJ2-1; weak D call: TRBD2 (5 bases). Germline assignment: CDR1 SGHNT and CDR2 YYREEE (reference sequence). The V end lost 4 bases, the J end lost 7 bases, and 18 bases lay between the germline ends. This CDR3 spans 15 amino acids. CDR3 in amino acids: CASSLVTGSGNEQFF. The CDR3 DNA reads as TGTGCCAGCAGCCTAGTAACGGGGTCGGGGAATGAGCAGTTCTTC.

The CDR3 DNA sequence: TGTGCCAGCAGCTTGCCAGCGAACACCGGGGAGCTGTTTTTT. Its protein is CASSLPANTGELFF. This chain joins TRBV7-9 and TRBJ2-2; D is ambiguous. Germline V gives CDR1 SEHNR, CDR2 FQNEAQ (reference sequence). This CDR3 has 14 amino acids. The ends were cut back, 3 bases at V and 0 bases at J, with 5 bases in the middle.

This clone was seen a few times. CDR3 coding DNA: TGTGCCAGCAGCTTGGCCAGGGGGGACTATGGCTACACCTTC. It translates to CASSLARGDYGYTF. V usage is TRBV5-6 and J usage is TRBJ1-2, with 7 nucleotides matching TRBD1. V was clipped by 0 bases and J by 3 bases; unmatched bases: 2. The CDR3 sequence is 14 residues long. Germline V gives CDR1 SGHDT, CDR2 YYEEEE.

The chain couples TRBV5-1 to TRBJ2-5; 11 nucleotides align to TRBD2. With V trimmed by 4 bases and J by 2 bases, 4 bases remained unmatched. Germline values: CDR1 SGHRS, CDR2 YFSETQ. CDR3 length equals 15 residues. The CDR3 DNA sequence: TGCGCCAGCAGCGCGGGACTAGCGGTGCAAGAGACCCAGTACTTC. Its translation is CASSAGLAVQETQYF.

The genes are TRBV19 and TRBJ1-3; 9 bases match TRBD1. The junction had 7 bases not matched to a gene; V was cut back by 4 bases and J by 0 bases. Germline V gene lookup returns CDR1 LNHDA and CDR2 SQIVND (reference sequence). This CDR3 spans 17 amino acids. CDR3 residues: CASSNRTGDNSGNTIYF. The CDR3 DNA reads as TGTGCCAGTAGTAACCGGACAGGGGACAACTCTGGAAACACCATATATTTT.

The chain uses TRBV13 and TRBJ1-5; D call uncertain. Germline V CDR1 and CDR2: PRHDT, FYEKMQ (reference sequence). The length of the CDR3 is 17 residues. Trimming stripped 1 base from V and 0 bases from J, with 13 bases between. DNA for the CDR3: TGTGCCAGCAGCTTAGTTGATCGGAATTATAGCAATCAGCCCCAGCATTTT. The encoded protein is CASSLVDRNYSNQPQHF.

This sequence joins TRBV13 and TRBJ1-6; no reliable D call. Per germline, CDR1 PRHDT and CDR2 FYEKMQ (reference sequence). V lost 0 bases and J lost 5, with 8 bases in between. The CDR3 consists of 15 residues. CDR3 sequence: CASSLGPGHNSPLHF. CDR3 DNA: TGTGCCAGCAGCTTAGGTCCCGGGCATAATTCACCCCTCCACTTT.

The V gene is TRBV3-1 (or the pseudogene TRBV3-2), the J gene TRBJ1-5; no definite D call. Germline CDR1 and CDR2: LGHDT and YNNKEL (reference sequence). This CDR3 has 15 residues. V gave up 0 bases and J gave up 0 bases, with 6 bases separating them. CDR3 sequence: CASSQDRGSNQPQHF. CDR3 DNA: TGTGCCAGCAGCCAAGATCGTGGTAGCAATCAGCCCCAGCATTTT.

The chain links TRBV7-9 to TRBJ2-5; 7 bases fit TRBD1. V lost 2 bases to trimming and J lost 2 bases; unmatched junction nucleotides: 5. The CDR3 has 15 residues. The V gene's germline CDR1 is SEHNR and CDR2 FQNEAQ (reference sequence). The CDR3 bases are TGTGCCAGCAGCTTAAAGGGGGCGCTTCAAGAGACCCAGTACTTC. Translating it yields CASSLKGALQETQYF.

The chain employs TRBV6-5 and TRBJ2-7, with TRBD1 as a possible D gene (5 bases). The germline gives CDR1 MNHEY, CDR2 SVGAGI. This CDR3 is built from 12 residues. The V and J ends lost 7 bases and 3 bases respectively, with 10 bases between them. CDR3 sequence (DNA): TGTGCCAGCACCAGGGCCAACTACGAGCAGTACTTC. Its translation is CASTRANYEQYF.

The chain joins TRBV29-1 to TRBJ2-2; D may be TRBD1 (5 bases). The germline gives CDR1 SQVTM, CDR2 ANQGSEA. This CDR3 is 11 amino acids long. Trimming took off 6 bases at V and 7 bases at J, with 9 bases between the two ends. CDR3 nucleotide sequence: TGCAGCGTCCAAGGGGTCGGGGAGCTGTTTTTT. Its translation: CSVQGVGELFF.

CDR3: CASSPNSGTTYTGELFF. Here the CDR3 DNA reads TGTGCCAGCTCACCGAACTCCGGGACTACCTACACCGGGGAGCTGTTTTTT. The chain recombines TRBV18 with TRBJ2-2, with 7 positions matching TRBD2. Trimming removed 3 bases from V and 3 bases from J; junction bases left unmatched: 10. The CDR3 loop spans 17 amino acids. CDR1 KGHSH and CDR2 LQKENI come from the germline V gene.

CDR3 loop: CASSIGPIYSYNEQFF. The CDR3, as DNA: TGTGCCAGTAGTATAGGGCCGATTTACTCCTACAATGAGCAGTTCTTC. The rearrangement joins TRBV19 to TRBJ2-1; no definite D call. This CDR3 comprises 16 residues. Between the trimmed V and J ends, which lost 1 base and 0 bases, there was a span of 10 bases. Looked up from germline, CDR1 is LNHDA and CDR2 is SQIVND (reference sequence).

This clone is a singleton in its sample. The chain joins TRBV5-4 to TRBJ2-1; a possible D gene is TRBD2 (6 bases). This CDR3 contains 15 residues. Per the germline V gene, CDR1 is SGHNT and CDR2 is YYREEE (reference sequence). The germline V and J ends were trimmed by 5 bases and 0 bases, with 12 bases remaining between them. The CDR3 DNA sequence: TGTGCCAGCAGAACGGGACTTAGCTCCTACAATGAGCAGTTCTTC. Protein product: CASRTGLSSYNEQFF.

J is TRBJ2-5 and V is TRBV3-1 (or the pseudogene TRBV3-2), with TRBD2 identical over 11 bases. Germline CDR1 reads LGHDT; CDR2 reads YNNKEL (reference sequence). The CDR3 is 18 residues long. V dropped 0 bases and J dropped 2; count of bases not matched to a gene: 8. The CDR3 DNA is TGTGCCAGCAGCCAAGACCTTACCGGACTAGCGGGTCAAGAGACCCAGTACTTC. Translation: CASSQDLTGLAGQETQYF.

This chain links TRBV5-1 with TRBJ2-3; D is tentatively TRBD1 or TRBD2 (5 bases each). The CDR3 is made up of 14 amino acids. The germline gives CDR1 SGHRS, CDR2 YFSETQ. V lost 2 bases to trimming and J lost 4 bases, with 11 bases between them. The CDR3 protein is CASSLGTPSDTQYF. In DNA, the CDR3 is TGCGCCAGCAGCTTAGGGACCCCCTCAGATACGCAGTATTTT.

The J gene is TRBJ1-2, the V gene TRBV6-5; 7 nucleotides agree with TRBD1. The CDR3 loop spans 14 amino acids. Germline CDR1 and CDR2: MNHEY and SVGAGI. J lost 6 bases, V lost 4 bases, and 8 bases had no gene match. CDR3 DNA sequence: TGTGCCAGCAGTTCCACAGACAGGGCCCATGGCTACACCTTC. Protein sequence: CASSSTDRAHGYTF.

This clone appeared a single time. The chain links TRBV6-6 to TRBJ1-1; D remains unclear. The CDR3 covers 12 residues. Trimming left V 7 bases short and J 6 bases short, with 12 bases between. Germline lookup yields CDR1 MNHNY and CDR2 SVGAGI (reference sequence). This chain's CDR3 is CASTGRTAEAFF. The CDR3 nucleotides are TGTGCCAGCACGGGTCGAACGGCTGAAGCTTTCTTT.

This clone was found once. The rearrangement joins TRBV7-2 to TRBJ2-5; TRBD2 aligns across 10 bases. V dropped 1 base and J dropped 7; count of bases not matched to a gene: 12. Germline loops: CDR1 SGHTA, CDR2 FQGNSA. This CDR3 comprises 17 residues. The CDR3 nucleotides read TGTGCCAGCAGCTTAGTTGGTAGCGGGGGGAAGCAGGGGACCCAGTACTTC. As protein: CASSLVGSGGKQGTQYF.

DNA for the CDR3: TGTGCTAGTGGTTTGGTATTGTGGAGTGAAGCTTTCTTT. This gives the protein CASGLVLWSEAFF. This chain joins TRBV12-5 and TRBJ1-1, with D unclear. Germline V gene sequence: CDR1 LGHNT, CDR2 FRNRAP. Trimming stripped 0 bases from V and 7 bases from J, with 9 bases between. The CDR3 sequence is 13 residues long.

This clone has just one count. Other nucleotide sequences in the sample specify the same CDR3. The J gene is TRBJ1-5, the V gene TRBV30; a weak D match, TRBD1 (5 bases). Germline V gene lookup returns CDR1 GTSNPN and CDR2 SVGIG (reference sequence). This CDR3 is built from 13 residues. V was clipped by 0 bases and J by 5 bases, with 8 bases between them. CDR3 in DNA: TGTGCCTGGAGTGTGAGAGGGGATCAGCCCCAGCATTTT. It is translated as CAWSVRGDQPQHF.

This rearrangement joins TRBV3-1 (or the pseudogene TRBV3-2) to TRBJ2-3; 9 nucleotides line up with TRBD2. This CDR3 contains 18 residues. Germline V CDR1 and CDR2: LGHDT, YNNKEL (reference sequence). Trimming removed 5 bases from V and 2 bases from J; junction bases left unmatched: 14. CDR3 region: CASSRPTGTSRNTDTQYF. CDR3 coding DNA: TGTGCCAGCAGCAGACCCACCGGGACTAGCCGTAACACAGATACGCAGTATTTT.

The chain combines TRBV30 with TRBJ1-3; no firm D call. The CDR3 spans 12 residues. Trimming removed 5 bases from V and 3 bases from J, with 8 bases in between. CDR1 and CDR2 from the germline V gene are GTSNPN and SVGIG (reference sequence). The CDR3, as DNA: TGTGCCTGGGCCGGGCTTGGAAACACCATATATTTT. Its translation is CAWAGLGNTIYF.

This clone was found once. The chain's CDR3 is CASSYLDGTDTQYF. For the CDR3, the DNA is TGTGCCAGCAGCTATCTGGACGGCACAGATACGCAGTATTTT. V is TRBV11-2 and J is TRBJ2-3, with D unresolved. The CDR3 sequence is 14 residues long. From germline, CDR1 is SGHAT and CDR2 FQNNGV. V shed 4 bases and J shed 1 base, with 9 bases lying between them.

This clone was picked up a small number of times. V and J are TRBV9 and TRBJ1-1; TRBD1 agrees at 7 bases. This CDR3 has 17 amino acids. Germline-derived CDR1 and CDR2 are SGDLS and YYNGEE. The trim removed 0 bases at V and 1 base at J, leaving 9 bases unmatched. CDR3 protein: CASSVEGAALRNTEAFF. The CDR3 DNA reads as TGTGCCAGCAGCGTAGAGGGGGCAGCCTTGAGGAACACTGAAGCTTTCTTT. The whole variable domain, remainder taken from reference TRBV9 and TRBJ1-1, is DSGVTQTPKHLITATGQRVTLRCSPRSGDLSVYWYQQSLDQGLQFLIQYYNGEERAKGNILERFSAQQFPDLHSELNLSSLELGDSALYFCASSVEGAALRNTEAFFGQGTRLTVV.

The V and J genes are TRBV7-2 and TRBJ2-4; 7 bases match TRBD1. The CDR3 has 16 amino acids. The V segment lost 1 base and the J segment 0 bases; nucleotides outside the gene matches: 3. Germline V CDR1 and CDR2: SGHTA, FQGNSA. CDR3 nucleotide sequence: TGTGCCAGCAGCTTAGGACAGGGAATAGCCAAAAACATTCAGTACTTC. It yields the protein CASSLGQGIAKNIQYF.